This entry features one T cell receptor (beta chain) sequence. Its antigen is unidentified. The assay was immunoSEQ multiplex PCR, and TCRdb's table has in-frame clones only and misses some. This sample has tens of thousands of clones, with 93% found just once. The germline V gene has CDR1 SGDLS and CDR2 YYNGEE. V dropped 1 base and J dropped 3 bases, with 14 bases sitting between them. The CDR3 has 16 residues. Recipients received nonmyeloablative bone marrow transplants from related graft donors, with transient mixed chimerism. Unstimulated Tregs (CD4+CD25+CD127-) and CD4+CD25- non-Tregs were sorted from PBMCs. This entry belongs to a study of Tregs in tolerant kidney transplant recipients. Study-level findings and limits: This study did not directly address biological reproducibility.

The TCR comes from a human patient who received a combined kidney and bone marrow transplant. Part of the T cells may come from the graft donor. Here the sequenced sample was CD4+ T cells from blood (PBMCs), taken 12 months after the transplant. V is TRBV9 and J is TRBJ1-3; D uncertain. In DNA form, the CDR3 reads TGTGCCAGCAGCGTAAGGTTCCGGGGAGTTGGAAACACCATATATTTT. Translation: CASSVRFRGVGNTIYF.